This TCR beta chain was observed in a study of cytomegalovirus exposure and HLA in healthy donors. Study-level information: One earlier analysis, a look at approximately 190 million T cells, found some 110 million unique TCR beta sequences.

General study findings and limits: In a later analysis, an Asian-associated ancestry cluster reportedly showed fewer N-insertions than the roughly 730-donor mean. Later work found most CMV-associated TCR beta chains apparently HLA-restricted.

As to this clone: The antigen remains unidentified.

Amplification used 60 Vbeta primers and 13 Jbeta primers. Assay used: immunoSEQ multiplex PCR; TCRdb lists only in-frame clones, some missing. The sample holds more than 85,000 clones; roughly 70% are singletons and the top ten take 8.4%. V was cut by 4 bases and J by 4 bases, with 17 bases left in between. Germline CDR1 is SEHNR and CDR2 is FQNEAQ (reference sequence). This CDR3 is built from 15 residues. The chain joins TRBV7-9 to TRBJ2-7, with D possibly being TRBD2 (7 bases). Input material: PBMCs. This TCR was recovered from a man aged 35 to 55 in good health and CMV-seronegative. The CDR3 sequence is CASSSGAAGIYEQYF. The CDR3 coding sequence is TGTGCCAGCAGCTCAGGGGCAGCGGGGATTTACGAGCAGTACTTC.